This T cell receptor beta chain was recorded in a study of CD8+ T cells in alopecia areata. Treatment here: oral pan-JAK inhibitor, 5-10 mg twice daily. The germline CDR1 and CDR2 sequences are SGHTA and FQGNSA. The CDR3 length is 13 residues. Between the trimmed V and J ends, which lost 7 bases and 4 bases, there was a span of 12 bases. Extracted RNA was reverse transcribed into cDNA, the sequencing template. Some clones are missing from TCRdb's copy, which holds only in-frame ones; the method was immunoSEQ multiplex PCR. The sample lists under 250,000 clones, more than 55% seen once, with 0.95% to 1.5% in the top ten. The table lists this clone with a few counts.

This sample comprised CD4+ T cells sorted from blood, obtained at roughly week 45, from a patient treated with tofacitinib. This receptor was obtained from a human donor with alopecia areata. The chain uses TRBV7-2 and TRBJ2-3; D might be TRBD2 (6 bases). The CDR3 nucleotides read TGTGCCAGCACCAAGAGGAGGGCAGATACGCAGTATTTT. Translating it yields CASTKRRADTQYF.